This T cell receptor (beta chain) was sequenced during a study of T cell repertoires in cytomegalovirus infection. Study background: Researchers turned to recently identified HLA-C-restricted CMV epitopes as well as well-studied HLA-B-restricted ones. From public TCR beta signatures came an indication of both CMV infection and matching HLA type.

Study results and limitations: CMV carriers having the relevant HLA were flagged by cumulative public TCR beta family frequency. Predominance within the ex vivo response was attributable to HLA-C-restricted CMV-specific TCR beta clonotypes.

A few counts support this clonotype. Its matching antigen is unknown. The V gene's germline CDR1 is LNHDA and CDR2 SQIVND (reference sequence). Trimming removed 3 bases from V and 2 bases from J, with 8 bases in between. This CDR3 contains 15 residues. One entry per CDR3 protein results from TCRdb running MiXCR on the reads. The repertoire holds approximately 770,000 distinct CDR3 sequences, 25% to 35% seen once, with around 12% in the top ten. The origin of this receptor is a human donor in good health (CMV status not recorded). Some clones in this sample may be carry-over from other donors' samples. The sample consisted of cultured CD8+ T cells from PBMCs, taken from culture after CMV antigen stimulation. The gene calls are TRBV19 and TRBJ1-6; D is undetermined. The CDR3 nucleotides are TGTGCCAGTAGTATGGCAGGCGCCTATAATTCACCCCTCCACTTT. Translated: CASSMAGAYNSPLHF.